The 25 T cell receptor beta chains listed next were all sequenced from one sample in a study of OX40 agonist ivuxolimab in advanced cancers. Assay used: immunoSEQ multiplex PCR; TCRdb lists only in-frame clones, some missing. This sample has under 150,000 clones, with under 95% found just once. Material: CD4+ or CD8+ T cells sorted from blood, obtained in a trial of the OX40 agonist ivuxolimab. These receptors were taken from an adult with an advanced solid tumor such as melanoma, head and neck, liver or kidney cancer.

Here the CDR3 DNA reads TGTGCCATGGGGTCGGGGGGAGGAGGAAACACCATATATTTT. The encoded protein is CAMGSGGGGNTIYF. The V and J genes are TRBV6-1 and TRBJ1-3, with a possible D match to TRBD1 (5 bases). V was trimmed by 10 bases and J by 4 bases, leaving 17 bases between them. Germline values: CDR1 MNHNS, CDR2 SASEGT. The CDR3 covers 14 residues.

This chain links TRBV4-3 with TRBJ2-1, with 7 bases aligning to TRBD2. V lost 5 bases and J lost 8; bases outside the gene matches: 15. The CDR3 extends over 16 amino acids. Per germline, CDR1 LGHNA and CDR2 YSLEER. The CDR3 loop reads CASSSNGLVAMDEQFF. CDR3 nucleotide sequence: TGCGCCAGCAGCAGCAACGGACTAGTCGCCATGGATGAGCAGTTCTTC.

The rearrangement uses TRBV5-1 and TRBJ1-4; no firm D call. The V gene's germline CDR1 is SGHRS and CDR2 YFSETQ. Trimming took off 0 bases at V and 2 bases at J, with 11 bases between the two ends. CDR3 length equals 16 residues. The CDR3 spells CASSLAAIGTNEKLFF. For the CDR3, the DNA is TGCGCCAGCAGCTTGGCCGCTATTGGGACTAATGAAAAACTGTTTTTT.

V usage is TRBV5-1 and J usage is TRBJ2-5; TRBD1 agrees at 7 bases. The CDR3 totals 14 residues. The germline gives CDR1 SGHRS, CDR2 YFSETQ. The V and J ends lost 4 bases and 0 bases, in that order; junction bases with no gene match: 3. CDR3: CASSPQGYQETQYF. CDR3 DNA: TGCGCCAGCAGCCCACAGGGGTACCAAGAGACCCAGTACTTC.

The gene calls are TRBV5-6 and TRBJ1-4, with a possible D match to TRBD1 (6 bases). The CDR3 is 13 amino acids. Between the trimmed V and J ends, which lost 2 bases and 8 bases, there was a span of 10 bases. Germline CDR1 is SGHDT and CDR2 is YYEEEE. The CDR3 protein is CASSLQGEEKLFF. The CDR3, as DNA: TGTGCCAGCAGCTTACAGGGTGAGGAAAAACTGTTTTTT.

In its sample, this clone was seen a few times. V and J are TRBV19 and TRBJ1-6, with TRBD1 as a possible D gene (6 bases). The CDR3 is 14 amino acids. Deletions cut 2 bases from V and 8 bases from J, with 10 bases between. Germline V gene data show CDR1 as LNHDA and CDR2 as SQIVND (reference sequence). Written as DNA, the CDR3 is TGTGCCAGTAGTATATTGTACAGGGATTCACCCCTCCACTTT. It specifies CASSILYRDSPLHF.

The V gene is TRBV18, the J gene TRBJ1-1; D uncertain. V was trimmed by 3 bases and J by 5 bases, leaving 7 bases between them. The length of the CDR3 is 12 residues. Germline V gene lookup returns CDR1 KGHSH and CDR2 LQKENI. For the CDR3, the DNA is TGTGCCAGCTCACCTCCCGGAACTGAAGCTTTCTTT. The encoded protein is CASSPPGTEAFF.

V gene TRBV7-2 combines with J gene TRBJ1-2; D may be TRBD1 (6 bases). CDR1 and CDR2 from the germline V gene are SGHTA and FQGNSA. V was cut by 7 bases and J by 3 bases, with 15 bases left in between. The CDR3 has 14 residues. The CDR3, as DNA: TGTGCCAGCACTCGTGGGGGGGCGGACTATGGCTACACCTTC. Protein: CASTRGGADYGYTF. The variable domain in full, with the rest retrieved from reference TRBV7-2 and TRBJ1-2, is GAGVSQSPSNKVTEKGKDVELRCDPISGHTALYWYRQSLGQGLEFLIYFQGNSAPDKSGLPSDRFSAERTGGSVSTLTIQRTQQEDSAVYLCASTRGGADYGYTFGSGTRLTVV.

The J gene is TRBJ2-1, the V gene TRBV15, with 10 positions matching TRBD2. J gave up 0 bases and V 5 bases, and 1 base lay outside the gene matches. Germline CDR1 and CDR2: LNHNV and YYDKDF (reference sequence). The CDR3 loop spans 15 amino acids. CDR3 DNA sequence: TGTGCCACCAGCCTAGCGGGGGTCTCCTACAATGAGCAGTTCTTC. Encoded protein: CATSLAGVSYNEQFF.

Written as DNA, the CDR3 is TGTGCCAGCAGCTTGCAGCGGAGCTATGGCTACACCTTC. Translation gives CASSLQRSYGYTF. J is TRBJ1-2 and V is TRBV5-4; D uncertain. The CDR3 spans 13 residues. Trimming stripped 1 base from V and 4 bases from J, with 8 bases between. Germline lookup yields CDR1 SGHNT and CDR2 YYREEE (reference sequence).

The chain couples TRBV7-2 to TRBJ1-2; 7 nucleotides line up with TRBD1. CDR3 length: 13 amino acids. Germline V CDR1 and CDR2: SGHTA, FQGNSA. Unmatched junction bases numbered 4, after V lost 1 base and J lost 8 bases. This CDR3 is CASSLDRGGGYTF. DNA for the CDR3: TGTGCCAGCAGCTTAGACAGGGGTGGAGGCTACACCTTC.

This clone was seen once. The J gene is TRBJ2-1, the V gene TRBV11-2; D not certain. The germline gives CDR1 SGHAT, CDR2 FQNNGV. The CDR3 runs 15 residues. V was clipped by 5 bases and J by 1 base, with 12 bases between them. In DNA, the CDR3 is TGTGCCAGCAGCCGCCTCAGTGGATCCTACAATGAGCAGTTCTTC. Encoded protein: CASSRLSGSYNEQFF.

The chain links TRBV6-7 to TRBJ2-7, with D possibly being TRBD1 (6 bases). TRBV6-7 is classed as an ORF, of uncertain function. This CDR3 has 14 amino acids. Trimming stripped 6 bases from V and 6 bases from J, with 18 bases between. The CDR3 protein is CASRPSTGTLEQYF. CDR3 in DNA: TGTGCCAGCAGGCCTTCCACAGGGACCCTCGAGCAGTACTTC.

The chain links TRBV7-9 to TRBJ2-7; 7 nucleotides match TRBD2. This CDR3 region has 14 residues. Germline V gene lookup returns CDR1 SEHNR and CDR2 FQNEAQ (reference sequence). V shed 2 bases, J shed 3 bases, and the junction held 4 bases outside the gene matches. CDR3 residues: CASSLQGGRYEQYF. The CDR3 region has the DNA TGTGCCAGCAGCTTACAGGGAGGGCGCTACGAGCAGTACTTC. Together with reference TRBV7-9 and TRBJ2-7, the CDR3 gives the full variable domain: DTGVSQNPRHKITKRGQNVTFRCDPISEHNRLYWYRQTLGQGPEFLTYFQNEAQLEKSRLLSDRFSAERPKGSFSTLEIQRTEQGDSAMYLCASSLQGGRYEQYFGPGTRLTVT.

This chain connects TRBV7-9 to TRBJ1-2, with D possibly matching TRBD1 (5 bases). This CDR3 has 15 amino acids. Between the trimmed V and J ends, which lost 10 bases and 0 bases, there was a span of 18 bases. CDR1 is SEHNR, CDR2 FQNEAQ, per germline (reference sequence). The CDR3 loop is CAIQRGPAANYGYTF. CDR3 DNA sequence: TGTGCCATTCAAAGGGGACCCGCAGCTAACTATGGCTACACCTTC.

This clone was seen a few times. This chain links TRBV4-3 with TRBJ2-2; no clear D gene. The CDR3 extends over 14 amino acids. V lost 0 bases, J lost 1 base, and 3 bases lay in between. CDR1 LGHNA and CDR2 YSLEER come from the germline V gene. CDR3 in DNA: TGCGCCAGCAGCCAAGATGGGAACACCGGGGAGCTGTTTTTT. Its protein is CASSQDGNTGELFF.

The chain uses TRBV5-8 and TRBJ1-2; perhaps TRBD1 as D (5 bases). The CDR3 is made up of 14 amino acids. V dropped 0 bases and J dropped 3 bases, with 9 bases sitting between them. Germline V CDR1 and CDR2: SGHTS, YDEGEE. CDR3 sequence (DNA): TGTGCCAGCAGCTTGGGCCAGGGAGACTATGGCTACACCTTC. This codes for CASSLGQGDYGYTF.

The rearrangement uses TRBV5-4 and TRBJ2-5, with TRBD1 matching 7 bases. V trimming: 0 bases; J trimming: 5 bases; junction bases outside the gene matches: 7. The CDR3 contains 15 residues. Germline V lookup: CDR1 SGHNT, CDR2 YYREEE (reference sequence). CDR3 DNA: TGTGCCAGCAGCTTGGCCATGACAGGGAAGGAGACCCAGTACTTC. It is translated as CASSLAMTGKETQYF.

The chain couples TRBV11-2 to TRBJ1-2; maybe TRBD1 (6 bases). CDR1 is SGHAT and CDR2 is FQNNGV in the germline V gene. V lost 5 bases and J 5 bases, leaving 12 bases between the germline ends. CDR3 length equals 13 residues. The CDR3 sequence is CASSPQTGYGYTF. CDR3 in DNA: TGTGCCAGCAGCCCGCAGACAGGATATGGCTACACCTTC.

J is TRBJ2-1 and V is TRBV15; 11 nucleotides match TRBD2. Germline V gene lookup returns CDR1 LNHNV and CDR2 YYDKDF (reference sequence). CDR3 length: 16 residues. V shed 3 bases and J 0 bases; nucleotides not matched to a gene: 1. The CDR3, as DNA: TGTGCCACCAGCAGGGGACTAGCGGCCTCCTACAATGAGCAGTTCTTC. This encodes CATSRGLAASYNEQFF. The full variable domain, completed using reference TRBV15 and TRBJ2-1, is DAMVIQNPRYQVTQFGKPVTLSCSQTLNHNVMYWYQQKSSQAPKLLFHYYDKDFNNEADTPDNFQSRRPNTSFCFLDIRSPGLGDTAMYLCATSRGLAASYNEQFFGPGTRLTVL.

In the case of this clone: Other DNA sequences in this specimen translate into the identical CDR3. The gene calls are TRBV6-5 and TRBJ2-6, with D tentatively TRBD1 or TRBD2 (5 bases each). This CDR3 spans 15 amino acids. Trimming left V 2 bases short and J 1 base short, with 6 bases between. Germline loops: CDR1 MNHEY, CDR2 SVGAGI. CDR3 protein: CASSYGGSGANVLTF. DNA for the CDR3: TGTGCCAGCAGTTACGGGGGATCTGGGGCCAACGTCCTGACTTTC.

The chain combines TRBV2 with TRBJ1-4; 8 positions match TRBD1. The germline V gene has CDR1 SNHLY and CDR2 FYNNEI. V dropped 5 bases and J dropped 0; count of bases not matched to a gene: 2. This CDR3 is built from 15 residues. The CDR3 region has the DNA TGTGCCAGCAGTCCGACAGGGGCAACTAATGAAAAACTGTTTTTT. Translating it yields CASSPTGATNEKLFF.

The genes are TRBV25-1 and TRBJ2-2; possible D gene TRBD2, 6 bases. The CDR3 totals 15 residues. V lost 7 bases, J lost 5 bases, and 17 bases lay in between. Germline V gives CDR1 MGHDK, CDR2 SYGVNS. CDR3 protein: CASKPGTLRTGELFF. Written as DNA, the CDR3 is TGTGCCAGCAAGCCTGGGACTCTCCGGACCGGGGAGCTGTTTTTT.

This sequence joins TRBV6-1 and TRBJ1-2; D is ambiguous. The CDR3 is 17 residues long. CDR1 and CDR2 from the germline V gene are MNHNS and SASEGT. Trimming removed 2 bases at V and 3 bases at J, with 19 bases between. This chain's CDR3 is CASSETQSGPVYYGYTF. DNA of the CDR3: TGTGCCAGCAGTGAAACTCAATCCGGACCCGTCTACTATGGCTACACCTTC.

J is TRBJ1-1 and V is TRBV2; D gene ambiguous. V lost 6 bases to trimming and J lost 1 base, with 9 bases between them. The CDR3 has 13 residues. From germline, CDR1 is SNHLY and CDR2 FYNNEI. The CDR3 DNA follows: TGTGCCAGCAGCGCTCAGGAGAACACTGAAGCTTTCTTT. Its protein is CASSAQENTEAFF. The variable domain in full, with the rest retrieved from reference TRBV2 and TRBJ1-1, is EPEVTQTPSHQVTQMGQEVILRCVPISNHLYFYWYRQILGQKVEFLVSFYNNEISEKSEIFDDQFSVERPDGSNFTLKIRSTKLEDSAMYFCASSAQENTEAFFGQGTRLTVV.